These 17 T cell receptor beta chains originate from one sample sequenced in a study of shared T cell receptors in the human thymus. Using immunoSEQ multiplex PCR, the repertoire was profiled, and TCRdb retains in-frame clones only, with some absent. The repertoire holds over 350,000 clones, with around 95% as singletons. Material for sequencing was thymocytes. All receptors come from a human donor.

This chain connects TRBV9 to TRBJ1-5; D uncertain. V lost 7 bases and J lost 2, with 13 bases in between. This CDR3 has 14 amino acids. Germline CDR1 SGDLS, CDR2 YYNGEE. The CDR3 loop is CASGKGRRNQPQHF. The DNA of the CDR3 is TGTGCCAGCGGGAAGGGTAGGCGCAATCAGCCCCAGCATTTT.

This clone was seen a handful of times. The CDR3 loop reads CASSSIHLNYGYTF. The CDR3 DNA sequence: TGTGCCAGCAGTTCTATACACCTAAACTATGGCTACACCTTC. The chain joins TRBV28 to TRBJ1-2; no clear D gene. Germline V gene lookup returns CDR1 MDHEN and CDR2 SYDVKM. V was pared by 4 bases and J by 2 bases, with 11 bases between. This CDR3 has 14 amino acids.

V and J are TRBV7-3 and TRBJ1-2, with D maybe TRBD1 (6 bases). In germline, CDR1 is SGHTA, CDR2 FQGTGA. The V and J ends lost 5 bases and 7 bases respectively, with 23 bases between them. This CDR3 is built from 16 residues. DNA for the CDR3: TGTGCCAGCAGCCCAGGTGGGGTCAGGGGATTTAGTGGCTACACCTTC. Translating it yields CASSPGGVRGFSGYTF. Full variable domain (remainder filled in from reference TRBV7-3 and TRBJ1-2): GAGVSQTPSNKVTEKGKYVELRCDPISGHTALYWYRQSLGQGPEFLIYFQGTGAADDSGLPNDRFFAVRPEGSVSTLKIQRTERGDSAVYLCASSPGGVRGFSGYTFGSGTRLTVV.

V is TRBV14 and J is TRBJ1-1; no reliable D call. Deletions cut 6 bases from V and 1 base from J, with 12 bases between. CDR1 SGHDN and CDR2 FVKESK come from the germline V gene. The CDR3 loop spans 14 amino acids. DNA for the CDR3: TGTGCCAGCAGGGAAGGACTCCCGAACACTGAAGCTTTCTTT. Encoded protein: CASREGLPNTEAFF.

The CDR3 DNA sequence: TGCGCCAGCAGCTTCCGGGACGGCTATGGCTACACCTTC. Its translation: CASSFRDGYGYTF. This chain joins TRBV5-1 and TRBJ1-2, with D perhaps matching TRBD1 (5 bases). V was trimmed by 2 bases and J by 4 bases, leaving 9 bases between them. CDR1 is SGHRS, CDR2 YFSETQ, per germline. The CDR3 is 13 residues long.

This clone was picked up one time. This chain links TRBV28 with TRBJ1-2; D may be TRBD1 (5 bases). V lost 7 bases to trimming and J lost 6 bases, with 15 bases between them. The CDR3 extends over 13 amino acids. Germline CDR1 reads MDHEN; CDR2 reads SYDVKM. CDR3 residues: CASIRMLGDGYTF. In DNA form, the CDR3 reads TGTGCCAGCATTAGAATGCTGGGGGATGGCTACACCTTC.

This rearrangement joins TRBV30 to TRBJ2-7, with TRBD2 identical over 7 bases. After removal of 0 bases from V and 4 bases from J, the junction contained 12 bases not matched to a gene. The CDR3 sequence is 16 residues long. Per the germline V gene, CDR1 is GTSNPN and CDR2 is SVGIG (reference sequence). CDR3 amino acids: CAWSVPVAGTSYEQYF. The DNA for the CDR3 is TGTGCCTGGAGTGTACCGGTAGCGGGCACTTCGTACGAGCAGTACTTC.

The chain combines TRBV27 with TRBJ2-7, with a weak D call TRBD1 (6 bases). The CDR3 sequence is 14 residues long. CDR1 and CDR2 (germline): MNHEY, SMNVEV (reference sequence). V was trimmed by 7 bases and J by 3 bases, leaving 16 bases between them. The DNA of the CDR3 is TGTGCCAGCAAAAAATCGAACAGGGTCTACGAGCAGTACTTC. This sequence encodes CASKKSNRVYEQYF.

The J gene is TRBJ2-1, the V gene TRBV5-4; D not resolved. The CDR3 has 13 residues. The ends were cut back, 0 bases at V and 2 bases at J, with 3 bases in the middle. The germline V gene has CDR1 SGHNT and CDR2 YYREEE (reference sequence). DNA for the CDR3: TGTGCCAGCAGCTTGGGTACCTACAATGAGCAGTTCTTC. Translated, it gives CASSLGTYNEQFF.

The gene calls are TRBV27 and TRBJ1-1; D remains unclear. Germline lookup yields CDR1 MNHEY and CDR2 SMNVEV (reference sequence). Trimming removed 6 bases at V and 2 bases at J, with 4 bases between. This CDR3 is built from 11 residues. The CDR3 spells CASRYNTEAFF. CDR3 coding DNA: TGTGCCAGCAGGTATAACACTGAAGCTTTCTTT.

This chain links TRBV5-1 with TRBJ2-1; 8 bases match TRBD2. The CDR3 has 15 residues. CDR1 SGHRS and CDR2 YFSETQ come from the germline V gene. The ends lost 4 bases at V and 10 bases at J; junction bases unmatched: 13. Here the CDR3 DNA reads TGCGCCAGCAGCGGTATAGCGGGAAGGCCAGAGGAGCAGTTCTTC. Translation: CASSGIAGRPEEQFF. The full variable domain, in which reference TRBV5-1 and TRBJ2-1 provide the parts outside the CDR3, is KAGVTQTPRYLIKTRGQQVTLSCSPISGHRSVSWYQQTPGQGLQFLFEYFSETQRNKGNFPGRFSGRQFSNSRSEMNVSTLELGDSALYLCASSGIAGRPEEQFFGPGTRLTVL.

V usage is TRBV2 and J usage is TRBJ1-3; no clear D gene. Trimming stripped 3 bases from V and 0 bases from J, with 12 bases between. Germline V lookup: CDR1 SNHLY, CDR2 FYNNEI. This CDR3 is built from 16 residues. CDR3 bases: TGTGCCAGCAGTGATTATGACCCGTTCTCTGGAAACACCATATATTTT. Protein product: CASSDYDPFSGNTIYF. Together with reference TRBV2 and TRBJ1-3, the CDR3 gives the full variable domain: EPEVTQTPSHQVTQMGQEVILRCVPISNHLYFYWYRQILGQKVEFLVSFYNNEISEKSEIFDDQFSVERPDGSNFTLKIRSTKLEDSAMYFCASSDYDPFSGNTIYFGEGSWLTVV.

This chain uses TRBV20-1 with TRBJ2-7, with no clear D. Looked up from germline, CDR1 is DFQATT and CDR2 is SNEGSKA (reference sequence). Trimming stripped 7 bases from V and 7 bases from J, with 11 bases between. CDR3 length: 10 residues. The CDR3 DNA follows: TGCAGTGTCACGACTCTGGAGCAGTACTTC. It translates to CSVTTLEQYF.

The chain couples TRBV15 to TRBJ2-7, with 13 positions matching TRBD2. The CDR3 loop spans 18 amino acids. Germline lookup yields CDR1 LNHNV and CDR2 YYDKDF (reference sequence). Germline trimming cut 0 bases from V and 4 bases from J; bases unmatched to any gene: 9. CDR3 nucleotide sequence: TGTGCCACCAGCAGAGATGGGCTTACTAGCGGGAGGGGATACGAGCAGTACTTC. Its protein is CATSRDGLTSGRGYEQYF.

CDR3 nucleotides: TGCGCCAGCGGGGGGCGGCAGCCAAGTTTCTACAATGAGCAGTTCTTC. Translation: CASGGRQPSFYNEQFF. This chain connects TRBV10-2 to TRBJ2-1; the D gene could be TRBD1 or TRBD2 (6 bases each). The germline CDR1 and CDR2 sequences are WSHSY and SAAADI. The CDR3 sequence is 16 residues long. Trimming took 8 bases from V and 3 from J, leaving 20 bases between them.

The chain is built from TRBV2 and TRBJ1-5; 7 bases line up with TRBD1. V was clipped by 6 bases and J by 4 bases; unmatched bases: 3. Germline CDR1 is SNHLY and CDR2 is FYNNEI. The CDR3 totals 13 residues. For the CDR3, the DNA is TGTGCCAGCAGCCGGGACAGAAATCAGCCCCAGCATTTT. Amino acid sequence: CASSRDRNQPQHF. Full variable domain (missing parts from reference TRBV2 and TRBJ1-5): EPEVTQTPSHQVTQMGQEVILRCVPISNHLYFYWYRQILGQKVEFLVSFYNNEISEKSEIFDDQFSVERPDGSNFTLKIRSTKLEDSAMYFCASSRDRNQPQHFGDGTRLSIL.

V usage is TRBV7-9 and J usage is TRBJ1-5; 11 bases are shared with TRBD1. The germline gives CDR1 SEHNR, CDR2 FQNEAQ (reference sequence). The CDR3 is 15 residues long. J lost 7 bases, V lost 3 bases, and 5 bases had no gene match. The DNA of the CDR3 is TGTGCCAGCAGCTTGGGACAGGGGGGAGCGCAGCCCCAGCATTTT. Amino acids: CASSLGQGGAQPQHF.